The 15 T cell receptor beta chains in this list originate from one sample, sequenced in a study of identical twins. TCRdb processed the 5' RACE reads anew with MiXCR; each CDR3 protein has one entry. The profile shows hundreds of thousands of distinct CDR3 sequences, around a sixth of them singletons. The same sample was also studied in work on T cells expressing NK-cell markers.

The sequenced sample was PBMCs. These TCRs come from a woman aged 18-35 years in good health.

V usage is TRBV15 and J usage is TRBJ2-3; 11 bases match TRBD2. Trimming at V came to 5 bases and at J to 5 bases, leaving 6 bases not matched to a gene. The germline CDR1 and CDR2 sequences are LNHNV and YYDKDF (reference sequence). The CDR3 has 15 amino acids. The CDR3, as DNA: TGTGCCACCAGCGGTAGCGGGGGGGCTGGAGATACGCAGTATTTT. This translates into CATSGSGGAGDTQYF.

This chain uses TRBV20-1 with TRBJ1-1; D is unresolved. In germline, CDR1 is DFQATT, CDR2 SNEGSKA (reference sequence). CDR3 size: 11 residues. V gave up 4 bases and J gave up 10 bases, with 13 bases separating them. CDR3 protein: CSATLRPAAFF. The CDR3 DNA follows: TGCAGTGCTACTTTAAGGCCCGCAGCTTTCTTT.

The chain has TRBV18 and TRBJ2-7; 8 positions match TRBD2. J was trimmed by 1 base and V by 3 bases; bases with no gene match: 5. The CDR3 contains 15 residues. CDR1 and CDR2 from the germline V gene are KGHSH and LQKENI. The CDR3 loop is CASSPESGGSYEQYF. Written as DNA, the CDR3 is TGTGCCAGCTCACCGGAAAGCGGGGGATCCTACGAGCAGTACTTC.

V is TRBV7-9 and J is TRBJ2-2; D ambiguous. From germline, CDR1 is SEHNR and CDR2 FQNEAQ (reference sequence). The CDR3 sequence is 14 residues long. V was trimmed by 5 bases and J by 4 bases, leaving 11 bases between them. The CDR3: CASSQRQSTGELFF. DNA of the CDR3: TGTGCCAGCAGCCAGAGACAATCCACCGGGGAGCTGTTTTTT.

The chain uses TRBV12-3 or TRBV12-4 and TRBJ2-5; D perhaps matches TRBD1 (6 bases). With 7 bases removed from V and 5 bases from J, the gap between germline ends came to 17 bases. The CDR3 sequence is 14 residues long. The CDR3 reads CASNSPQGEETQYF. Written as DNA, the CDR3 is TGTGCCAGCAATTCCCCACAGGGAGAGGAGACCCAGTACTTC.

This clonotype has only a few counts. CDR3 nucleotides: TGTGCCAGCAGCTTAGAACGGACTAGCGGATACTTC. The encoded protein is CASSLERTSGYF. The rearrangement joins TRBV7-9 to TRBJ2-5, with TRBD2 identical over 10 bases. Trimming removed 1 base from V and 14 bases from J; junction bases left unmatched: 4. This CDR3 contains 12 residues. Germline V CDR1 and CDR2: SEHNR, FQNEAQ (reference sequence). Using reference TRBV7-9 and TRBJ2-5 for the parts outside the CDR3, the full variable domain is DTGVSQNPRHKITKRGQNVTFRCDPISEHNRLYWYRQTLGQGPEFLTYFQNEAQLEKSRLLSDRFSAERPKGSFSTLEIQRTEQGDSAMYLCASSLERTSGYFGPGTRLLVL.

The chain links TRBV3-1 to TRBJ2-1; D uncertain. The CDR3 covers 13 residues. CDR1 and CDR2 (germline): LGHDT, YNNKEL (reference sequence). Trimming took off 4 bases at V and 6 bases at J, with 10 bases between the two ends. In DNA form, the CDR3 reads TGTGCCAGCAGCCGTGCTCAAGGCAATGAGCAGTTCTTC. Translation: CASSRAQGNEQFF.

This clonotype showed up many times. The V and J genes are TRBV4-3 and TRBJ2-7; D might be TRBD1 (5 bases). CDR1 and CDR2 (germline): LGHNA, YSLEER. Trimming took off 0 bases at V and 1 base at J, with 10 bases between the two ends. The CDR3 runs 15 residues. The CDR3 region is CASSQEDSTSYEQYF. The CDR3, as DNA: TGCGCCAGCAGCCAAGAAGACAGCACTTCCTACGAGCAGTACTTC.

The sample holds a few counts of this clonotype. The CDR3: CASTGRWDFLNTGELFF. The CDR3 region has the DNA TGTGCCAGCACGGGGCGCTGGGACTTCCTGAACACCGGGGAGCTGTTTTTT. V gene TRBV5-6 combines with J gene TRBJ2-2; perhaps TRBD2 as D (6 bases). The length of the CDR3 is 17 residues. V lost 6 bases to trimming and J lost 1 base, with 19 bases between them. The germline gives CDR1 SGHDT, CDR2 YYEEEE.

This chain connects TRBV7-8 to TRBJ2-7; 9 nucleotides align to TRBD2. Trimming at V came to 3 bases and at J to 6 bases, leaving 9 bases not matched to a gene. The CDR3 spans 15 residues. CDR1 and CDR2 from the germline V gene are SGHVS and FQNEAQ. CDR3 sequence: CASSFSGSPFSEQYF. The CDR3 DNA reads TGTGCCAGCAGCTTTAGCGGGAGTCCGTTCAGCGAGCAGTACTTC.

The chain is built from TRBV6-1 and TRBJ2-7; unclear D gene. CDR3 size: 14 residues. The germline V and J ends were trimmed by 0 bases and 3 bases, with 9 bases remaining between them. Germline V gene sequence: CDR1 MNHNS, CDR2 SASEGT. The DNA of the CDR3 is TGTGCCAGCAGTGAAGCGGGGTTCGACTACGAGCAGTACTTC. Translation: CASSEAGFDYEQYF.

This clonotype came up a few times. This chain uses TRBV7-9 with TRBJ2-6, with 7 bases aligning to TRBD1. Germline-derived CDR1 and CDR2 are SEHNR and FQNEAQ (reference sequence). The CDR3 loop spans 15 amino acids. J was trimmed by 1 base and V by 5 bases; bases with no gene match: 2. CDR3 sequence (DNA): TGTGCCAGCAGCCCGACAGGGTCTGGGGCCAACGTCCTGACTTTC. Amino acid sequence: CASSPTGSGANVLTF.

The rearrangement links TRBV3-1 to TRBJ2-5; 7 nucleotides match TRBD2. Per the germline V gene, CDR1 is LGHDT and CDR2 is YNNKEL (reference sequence). The CDR3 is 17 residues long. After removal of 0 bases from V and 5 bases from J, the junction contained 12 bases not matched to a gene. CDR3 sequence: CASSQDRAGLNRETQYF. CDR3 nucleotides: TGTGCCAGCAGCCAAGATCGAGCGGGGCTGAATCGGGAGACCCAGTACTTC.

V gene TRBV29-1 combines with J gene TRBJ2-7; 7 bases are a match to TRBD2. Germline values: CDR1 SQVTM, CDR2 ANQGSEA. CDR3 length: 14 residues. With V trimmed by 2 bases and J by 4 bases, 8 bases remained unmatched. CDR3: CSVEIGLESYEQYF. CDR3 sequence (DNA): TGCAGCGTTGAAATCGGACTAGAAAGTTACGAGCAGTACTTC.

The chain joins TRBV11-2 to TRBJ2-7; maybe TRBD1 (5 bases). In germline, CDR1 is SGHAT, CDR2 FQNNGV. This CDR3 region has 15 residues. Trimming shortened V by 1 base and J by 3 bases, and 13 bases separated the two germline ends. The CDR3: CASSLGYGHSYEQYF. The DNA for the CDR3 is TGTGCCAGCAGCTTAGGGTATGGACACAGCTACGAGCAGTACTTC.